Sequencing of this T cell receptor (beta chain) was carried out in a study of T cells after yellow fever vaccination. General study results and limits: Booster samples showed a return of most primary-vaccination clones (around 96% CD4, approximately 88% CD8). Relatively few clonotypes were ones that appeared in both CD4 and CD8 compartments. Abundant contaminating clonotypes from the bulk population could appear in FACS-sorted repertoires.

The authors made TCR cDNA by 5'RACE template switching, adding a universal primer site and UMIs. TCRdb ran MiXCR on the 5' RACE reads and lists one entry per CDR3 protein. The sample lists 250,000 to 350,000 distinct CDR3 sequences, under 9% seen once, with over 3% in the top ten. This clonotype has at least ten counts. The antigen is unknown. The CDR3 contains 12 residues. Germline CDR1 is SGHNT and CDR2 is YYREEE (reference sequence). V lost 4 bases, J lost 8 bases, and 12 bases lay in between. V is TRBV5-4 and J is TRBJ1-2, with D possibly TRBD1 on 5 matching bases. Sample: CD4+ T cells sorted from PBMCs, taken 5 days after the yellow fever booster vaccination. The clonotype was recovered from a man aged 18 to 35 who received the YFV17D yellow fever vaccine. CDR3 coding DNA: TGTGCCAGCAGCCCGGGGGTGGGCGGCTACACCTTC. Residues: CASSPGVGGYTF.